This T cell receptor (beta chain) was captured by sequencing in a study of shared clonotypes between healthy human individuals. Study results and caveats: An effect of sequencing depth on clonotype sharing among donors was expected.

Note on this clone: The antigen is not known.

The germline V gene encodes CDR1 MGHRA and CDR2 YSYEKL. There are 12 residues in the CDR3. Deletions cut 1 base from V and 7 bases from J, with 7 bases between. Each cell subset's genomic DNA was divided evenly among several immunoSEQ plates. Produced via immunoSEQ multiplex PCR; TCRdb's table is partial and in-frame only. The sample has 400,000 to 600,000 clones, about 75% seen once. All donors were healthy HIV-negative adults lacking recent acute infections or vaccinations. The clonotype comes from a woman in her thirties or forties in good health. Some clones in this sample may be carry-over from other donors' samples. The chain has TRBV4-1 and TRBJ1-2, with D possibly matching TRBD1 (5 bases). Input material: PBMCs. This chain's CDR3 is CASSQGGVGYTF. DNA for the CDR3: TGCGCCAGCAGCCAAGGAGGGGTTGGCTACACCTTC.